The 27 T cell receptor beta chains below were found in one sample sequenced in a study of T cells in tuberculosis. Time point here: new active TB diagnosis, blood taken before or within 7 days of starting treatment. Only in-frame clones appear in the TCRdb table, and some are missing; sequencing was by immunoSEQ multiplex PCR. The sample lists some 31,000 clones, approximately 90% seen once, with 6.8% in the top ten. The specimen was PBMCs, collected at tuberculosis diagnosis. All receptors derive from an adult with tuberculosis.

The chain recombines TRBV4-1 with TRBJ2-2, with 7 bases that match TRBD2. CDR1 is MGHRA, CDR2 YSYEKL, per germline. J gave up 7 bases and V 1 base, and 15 bases lay outside the gene matches. The CDR3 spans 18 residues. The CDR3, as DNA: TGCGCCAGCAGCCAAGTAGGGAGGGTCGCTGGGGGTGGCGGGGAGCTGTTTTTT. Its translation: CASSQVGRVAGGGGELFF.

V gene TRBV6-5 combines with J gene TRBJ2-7; a weak D match, TRBD1 (5 bases). The CDR3 covers 15 residues. Per the germline V gene, CDR1 is MNHEY and CDR2 is SVGAGI. V dropped 6 bases and J dropped 2 bases, with 17 bases sitting between them. The CDR3 sequence: CASSTPDIYPYEQYF. The CDR3 nucleotides are TGTGCCAGCAGCACCCCGGACATATATCCCTACGAGCAGTACTTC.

J is TRBJ1-2 and V is TRBV29-1; TRBD1 aligns across 8 bases. The CDR3 consists of 14 residues. V gave up 3 bases and J gave up 4 bases; unmatched junction bases: 7. Germline lookup yields CDR1 SQVTM and CDR2 ANQGSEA. The CDR3 DNA is TGCAGCGTTGAGATGGCAGGGGGCCTCTATGGCTACACCTTC. This translates into CSVEMAGGLYGYTF. The entire variable domain, with the rest obtained from reference TRBV29-1 and TRBJ1-2, is as follows: SAVISQKPSRDICQRGTSLTIQCQVDSQVTMMFWYRQQPGQSLTLIATANQGSEATYESGFVIDKFPISRPNLTFSTLTVSNMSPEDSSIYLCSVEMAGGLYGYTFGSGTRLTVV.

The chain links TRBV7-6 to TRBJ2-5, with D tentatively TRBD1 (5 bases). The V gene's germline CDR1 is SGHVS and CDR2 FNYEAQ. V lost 4 bases and J lost 9, with 21 bases in between. This CDR3 comprises 15 residues. CDR3 in amino acids: CASSSLPDRRVAQYF. CDR3 nucleotide sequence: TGTGCCAGCAGCTCTCTACCAGACCGCAGGGTCGCCCAGTACTTC. Full variable domain (rest looked up from reference TRBV7-6 and TRBJ2-5): GAGVSQSPRYKVTKRGQDVALRCDPISGHVSLYWYRQALGQGPEFLTYFNYEAQQDKSGLPNDRFSAERPEGSISTLTIQRTEQRDSAMYRCASSSLPDRRVAQYFGPGTRLLVL.

The DNA of the CDR3 is TGTGCCAGCAGCGTATACGGTCTTTCTGGGGCCAACGTCCTGACTTTC. It codes for CASSVYGLSGANVLTF. This chain connects TRBV9 to TRBJ2-6; D is ambiguous. Germline lookup yields CDR1 SGDLS and CDR2 YYNGEE. The V end lost 1 base, the J end lost 1 base, and 9 bases lay between the germline ends. CDR3 size: 16 residues.

This clone was seen only once. The rearrangement links TRBV14 to TRBJ1-2; 7 positions agree with TRBD1. Germline V gene sequence: CDR1 SGHDN, CDR2 FVKESK. CDR3 length: 13 amino acids. With 4 bases clipped from V and 4 bases from J, the junction kept 3 bases outside the gene matches. CDR3: CASSPDRAYGYTF. The CDR3 nucleotides are TGTGCCAGCAGCCCCGACAGGGCCTATGGCTACACCTTC.

This chain uses TRBV6-5 with TRBJ2-7; TRBD1 aligns across 9 bases. The CDR3 covers 15 residues. V lost 2 bases, J lost 4 bases, and 6 bases stayed unmatched. CDR1 and CDR2 (germline): MNHEY, SVGAGI. CDR3 DNA: TGTGCCAGCAGTTACGAGGGGACAGGGTCGTACGAGCAGTACTTC. This encodes CASSYEGTGSYEQYF.

The rearrangement uses TRBV6-5 and TRBJ2-2, with 9 bases identical to TRBD1. V lost 6 bases and J lost 5; bases outside the gene matches: 7. Germline values: CDR1 MNHEY, CDR2 SVGAGI. The CDR3 runs to 15 residues. The DNA for the CDR3 is TGTGCCAGCAGCCGGGACAGGGTTCGTACCGGGGAGCTGTTTTTT. It encodes CASSRDRVRTGELFF.

This chain connects TRBV25-1 to TRBJ2-3, with 7 positions matching TRBD2. The CDR3 is 15 residues long. Germline V gene sequence: CDR1 MGHDK, CDR2 SYGVNS. Losses at the gene ends were 8 bases for V and 3 bases for J; bases not matched to a gene: 11. CDR3 bases: TGTGCCAGCGGGGGGGAAGGGGCGCGGACAGATACGCAGTATTTT. Protein sequence: CASGGEGARTDTQYF.

The rearrangement joins TRBV18 to TRBJ2-7; D may be TRBD1 (5 bases). Germline assignment: CDR1 KGHSH and CDR2 LQKENI. The V gene lost 2 bases and the J gene lost 2 bases, with 13 bases spanning the gap. The CDR3 loop spans 15 amino acids. The CDR3 nucleotides read TGTGCCAGCTCACCAGGGCAGGGCAGCACCTACGAGCAGTACTTC. This codes for CASSPGQGSTYEQYF.

The chain recombines TRBV5-1 with TRBJ2-1; weak D call: TRBD1 (5 bases). V lost 2 bases to trimming and J lost 6 bases, with 9 bases between them. The germline V gene has CDR1 SGHRS and CDR2 YFSETQ. The CDR3 consists of 13 residues. CDR3 coding DNA: TGCGCCAGCAGCTTAGGCAGGGTCAATGAGCAGTTCTTC. Amino acids: CASSLGRVNEQFF.

The V call is TRBV14, the J call TRBJ2-7; a weak D match, TRBD1 (6 bases). This CDR3 region has 11 residues. CDR1 and CDR2 from the germline V gene are SGHDN and FVKESK. Trimming shortened V by 1 base and J by 13 bases, and 11 bases separated the two germline ends. CDR3: CASSQGTERYF. In DNA form, the CDR3 reads TGTGCCAGCAGCCAAGGGACAGAGCGATACTTC. Full variable domain (outside the CDR3, taken from reference TRBV14 and TRBJ2-7): EAGVTQFPSHSVIEKGQTVTLRCDPISGHDNLYWYRRVMGKEIKFLLHFVKESKQDESGMPNNRFLAERTGGTYSTLKVQPAELEDSGVYFCASSQGTERYFGPGTRLTVT.

The chain links TRBV5-1 to TRBJ1-2; D uncertain. Germline CDR1 and CDR2: SGHRS and YFSETQ. V lost 0 bases to trimming and J lost 8 bases, with 8 bases between them. CDR3 size: 12 residues. For the CDR3, the DNA is TGCGCCAGCAGCTTGGCGGGGTACGGCTACACCTTC. Protein: CASSLAGYGYTF. The full variable domain, with the rest looked up from reference TRBV5-1 and TRBJ1-2, is KAGVTQTPRYLIKTRGQQVTLSCSPISGHRSVSWYQQTPGQGLQFLFEYFSETQRNKGNFPGRFSGRQFSNSRSEMNVSTLELGDSALYLCASSLAGYGYTFGSGTRLTVV.

The chain carries TRBV5-4 and TRBJ2-7; TRBD2 might be the D (6 bases). CDR1 SGHNT and CDR2 YYREEE come from the germline V gene (reference sequence). The CDR3 runs 14 residues. The V end was cut by 5 bases, the J end by 1 base, with 13 bases between. The CDR3 DNA reads as TGTGCCAGCAGTATTCGGGGGAGATCCTACGAGCAGTACTTC. Protein: CASSIRGRSYEQYF.

This chain connects TRBV6-1 to TRBJ2-1, with D unresolved. The CDR3 length is 14 residues. The germline V gene encodes CDR1 MNHNS and CDR2 SASEGT. V lost 6 bases and J lost 0, with 9 bases in between. The CDR3 bases are TGTGCCAGCAGGTACACAAGCTCCTACAATGAGCAGTTCTTC. This encodes CASRYTSSYNEQFF.

This clone was detected once. The chain combines TRBV9 with TRBJ1-4, with D unclear. The germline V gene has CDR1 SGDLS and CDR2 YYNGEE. The CDR3 totals 12 residues. Trimming cost V 5 bases and J 6 bases, with 8 bases left between them. The DNA of the CDR3 is TGTGCCAGCAGTGGAGAGGATGAAAAACTGTTTTTT. Its protein product is CASSGEDEKLFF.

V and J are TRBV5-1 and TRBJ2-7, with TRBD2 matching 10 bases. Germline assignment: CDR1 SGHRS and CDR2 YFSETQ. This CDR3 spans 18 amino acids. V trimming: 0 bases; J trimming: 3 bases; junction bases outside the gene matches: 12. The DNA for the CDR3 is TGCGCCAGCAGCTTGGTCCTCGGGGGGACTAGCGCTTTCTACGAGCAGTACTTC. Encoded protein: CASSLVLGGTSAFYEQYF.

V usage is TRBV18 and J usage is TRBJ1-1; D perhaps matches TRBD1 (5 bases). The ends were cut back, 2 bases at V and 0 bases at J, with 7 bases in the middle. Germline assignment: CDR1 KGHSH and CDR2 LQKENI. This CDR3 region has 14 residues. CDR3 amino acids: CASSPNRLNTEAFF. CDR3 nucleotides: TGTGCCAGCTCACCAAACAGGTTGAACACTGAAGCTTTCTTT.

The chain uses TRBV2 and TRBJ2-7, with no clear D. The CDR3 spans 15 residues. Germline loops: CDR1 SNHLY, CDR2 FYNNEI. The V gene lost 6 bases and the J gene lost 2 bases, with 17 bases spanning the gap. The CDR3 loop reads CASRSWAGLTYEQYF. Written as DNA, the CDR3 is TGTGCCAGCAGGAGCTGGGCAGGCTTAACCTACGAGCAGTACTTC.

The chain employs TRBV11-1 and TRBJ2-1; D is possibly TRBD1 (5 bases). CDR1 is SGHAT, CDR2 FQDESV, per germline (reference sequence). The CDR3 consists of 13 residues. V was trimmed by 4 bases and J by 6 bases, leaving 10 bases between them. The CDR3 bases are TGTGCCAGCAGCTATACAGGTTTCAATGAGCAGTTCTTC. Translated: CASSYTGFNEQFF. Combining the CDR3 with reference TRBV11-1 and TRBJ2-1 gives the whole variable domain EAEVAQSPRYKITEKSQAVAFWCDPISGHATLYWYRQILGQGPELLVQFQDESVVDDSQLPKDRFSAERLKGVDSTLKIQPAELGDSAMYLCASSYTGFNEQFFGPGTRLTVL.

This chain joins TRBV18 and TRBJ2-3; 11 bases are a match to TRBD2. Germline V lookup: CDR1 KGHSH, CDR2 LQKENI. The V and J ends lost 3 bases and 2 bases, in that order; junction bases with no gene match: 10. The CDR3 runs 18 residues. In DNA, the CDR3 is TGTGCCAGCTCACCGGACTCTAGCGGGGGGCCCCCCACAGATACGCAGTATTTT. It yields the protein CASSPDSSGGPPTDTQYF. Filled out from reference TRBV18 and TRBJ2-3, the complete variable domain reads NAGVMQNPRHLVRRRGQEARLRCSPMKGHSHVYWYRQLPEEGLKFMVYLQKENIIDESGMPKERFSAEFPKEGPSILRIQQVVRGDSAAYFCASSPDSSGGPPTDTQYFGPGTRLTVL.

The rearrangement links TRBV19 to TRBJ2-1; D is undetermined. The CDR3 runs to 13 residues. V lost 5 bases and J lost 3, with 8 bases in between. From germline, CDR1 is LNHDA and CDR2 SQIVND (reference sequence). CDR3 nucleotides: TGTGCCAGTAGTCCGACTGTCTACAATGAGCAGTTCTTC. This gives the protein CASSPTVYNEQFF.

The genes are TRBV14 and TRBJ2-7, with D perhaps TRBD2 (6 bases). The CDR3 sequence is 12 residues long. With 4 bases removed from V and 6 bases from J, the gap between germline ends came to 10 bases. Germline CDR1 reads SGHDN; CDR2 reads FVKESK. The CDR3 region is CASSPGGPEQYF. The DNA for the CDR3 is TGTGCCAGCAGCCCCGGAGGGCCCGAGCAGTACTTC.

This clone was observed once. The chain couples TRBV5-1 to TRBJ2-6; 7 bases are a match to TRBD2. From germline, CDR1 is SGHRS and CDR2 YFSETQ. CDR3 length equals 20 residues. Trimming at V came to 4 bases and at J to 2 bases, leaving 18 bases not matched to a gene. This chain's CDR3 is CASSPTSGGFLVAGANVLTF. CDR3 coding DNA: TGCGCCAGCAGCCCTACCTCGGGGGGATTCCTTGTGGCTGGGGCCAACGTCCTGACTTTC.

The chain uses TRBV11-2 and TRBJ2-3; 9 bases map to TRBD2. The trim removed 1 base at V and 0 bases at J, leaving 11 bases unmatched. CDR1 and CDR2 from the germline V gene are SGHAT and FQNNGV. The CDR3 totals 19 residues. The CDR3 here is CASSLVASGKTHSTDTQYF. DNA of the CDR3: TGTGCCAGCAGCTTAGTGGCTAGCGGGAAAACCCATAGCACAGATACGCAGTATTTT. The full variable domain, in which reference TRBV11-2 and TRBJ2-3 provide the parts outside the CDR3, is EAGVAQSPRYKIIEKRQSVAFWCNPISGHATLYWYQQILGQGPKLLIQFQNNGVVDDSQLPKDRFSAERLKGVDSTLKIQPAKLEDSAVYLCASSLVASGKTHSTDTQYFGPGTRLTVL.

The CDR3 sequence is CASSLGTGYPFYEQYF. CDR3 DNA: TGCGCCAGCAGCTTGGGGACAGGGTACCCCTTCTACGAGCAGTACTTC. This chain connects TRBV5-1 to TRBJ2-7; TRBD1 agrees at 8 bases. The CDR3 runs to 16 residues. Germline CDR1 reads SGHRS; CDR2 reads YFSETQ. With 0 bases clipped from V and 3 bases from J, the junction kept 8 bases outside the gene matches.

This clone has just one count. The chain recombines TRBV7-3 with TRBJ2-1, with D tentatively TRBD2 (6 bases). This CDR3 contains 15 residues. Germline V gene lookup returns CDR1 SGHTA and CDR2 FQGTGA. Trimming removed 4 bases from V and 5 bases from J, with 15 bases in between. CDR3 loop: CASSWQGLQNNEQFF. The CDR3 coding sequence is TGTGCCAGCAGCTGGCAGGGACTGCAGAACAATGAGCAGTTCTTC.